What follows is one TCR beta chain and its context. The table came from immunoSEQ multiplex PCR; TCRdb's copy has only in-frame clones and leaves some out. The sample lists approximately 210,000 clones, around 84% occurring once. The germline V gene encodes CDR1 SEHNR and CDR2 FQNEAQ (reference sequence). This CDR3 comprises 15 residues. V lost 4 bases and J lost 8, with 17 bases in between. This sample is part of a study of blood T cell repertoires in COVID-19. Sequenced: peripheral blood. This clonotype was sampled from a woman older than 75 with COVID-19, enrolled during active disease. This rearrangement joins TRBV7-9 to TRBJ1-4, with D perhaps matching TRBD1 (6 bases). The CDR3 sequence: CASSSTGTIGEKLFF. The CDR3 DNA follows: TGTGCCAGCAGCTCAACCGGGACAATTGGAGAAAAACTGTTTTTT.